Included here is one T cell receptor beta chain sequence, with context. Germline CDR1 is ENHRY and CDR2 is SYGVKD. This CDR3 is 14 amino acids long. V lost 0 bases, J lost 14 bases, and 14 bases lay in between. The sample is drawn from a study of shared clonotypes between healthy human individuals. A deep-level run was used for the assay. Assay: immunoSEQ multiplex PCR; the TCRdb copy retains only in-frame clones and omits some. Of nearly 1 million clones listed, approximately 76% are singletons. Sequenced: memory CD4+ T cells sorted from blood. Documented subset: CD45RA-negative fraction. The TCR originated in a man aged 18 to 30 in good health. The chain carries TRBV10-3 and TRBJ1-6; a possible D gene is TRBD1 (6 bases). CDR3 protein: CAISESSGGQALHF. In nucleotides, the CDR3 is TGTGCCATCAGTGAGTCGTCGGGGGGGCAGGCCCTCCACTTT.